Sequencing of this T cell receptor beta chain was carried out in a study of control samples from healthy donors and cancer patients. CDR3 length: 13 amino acids. V was pared by 8 bases and J by 4 bases, with 14 bases between. Libraries were prepared by immunoSEQ multiplex PCR; TCRdb keeps only in-frame clonotypes and omits some of them. This table holds about 410,000 clones, approximately 92% found once. This clonotype was obtained from a middle-aged man with head and neck cancer. The chain has TRBV12-3 or TRBV12-4 and TRBJ1-2, with D perhaps TRBD1 (5 bases). The sample consisted of PBMCs. The CDR3 here is CASGGESGYGYTF. CDR3 sequence (DNA): TGTGCCAGCGGAGGGGAGTCGGGCTATGGCTACACCTTC.